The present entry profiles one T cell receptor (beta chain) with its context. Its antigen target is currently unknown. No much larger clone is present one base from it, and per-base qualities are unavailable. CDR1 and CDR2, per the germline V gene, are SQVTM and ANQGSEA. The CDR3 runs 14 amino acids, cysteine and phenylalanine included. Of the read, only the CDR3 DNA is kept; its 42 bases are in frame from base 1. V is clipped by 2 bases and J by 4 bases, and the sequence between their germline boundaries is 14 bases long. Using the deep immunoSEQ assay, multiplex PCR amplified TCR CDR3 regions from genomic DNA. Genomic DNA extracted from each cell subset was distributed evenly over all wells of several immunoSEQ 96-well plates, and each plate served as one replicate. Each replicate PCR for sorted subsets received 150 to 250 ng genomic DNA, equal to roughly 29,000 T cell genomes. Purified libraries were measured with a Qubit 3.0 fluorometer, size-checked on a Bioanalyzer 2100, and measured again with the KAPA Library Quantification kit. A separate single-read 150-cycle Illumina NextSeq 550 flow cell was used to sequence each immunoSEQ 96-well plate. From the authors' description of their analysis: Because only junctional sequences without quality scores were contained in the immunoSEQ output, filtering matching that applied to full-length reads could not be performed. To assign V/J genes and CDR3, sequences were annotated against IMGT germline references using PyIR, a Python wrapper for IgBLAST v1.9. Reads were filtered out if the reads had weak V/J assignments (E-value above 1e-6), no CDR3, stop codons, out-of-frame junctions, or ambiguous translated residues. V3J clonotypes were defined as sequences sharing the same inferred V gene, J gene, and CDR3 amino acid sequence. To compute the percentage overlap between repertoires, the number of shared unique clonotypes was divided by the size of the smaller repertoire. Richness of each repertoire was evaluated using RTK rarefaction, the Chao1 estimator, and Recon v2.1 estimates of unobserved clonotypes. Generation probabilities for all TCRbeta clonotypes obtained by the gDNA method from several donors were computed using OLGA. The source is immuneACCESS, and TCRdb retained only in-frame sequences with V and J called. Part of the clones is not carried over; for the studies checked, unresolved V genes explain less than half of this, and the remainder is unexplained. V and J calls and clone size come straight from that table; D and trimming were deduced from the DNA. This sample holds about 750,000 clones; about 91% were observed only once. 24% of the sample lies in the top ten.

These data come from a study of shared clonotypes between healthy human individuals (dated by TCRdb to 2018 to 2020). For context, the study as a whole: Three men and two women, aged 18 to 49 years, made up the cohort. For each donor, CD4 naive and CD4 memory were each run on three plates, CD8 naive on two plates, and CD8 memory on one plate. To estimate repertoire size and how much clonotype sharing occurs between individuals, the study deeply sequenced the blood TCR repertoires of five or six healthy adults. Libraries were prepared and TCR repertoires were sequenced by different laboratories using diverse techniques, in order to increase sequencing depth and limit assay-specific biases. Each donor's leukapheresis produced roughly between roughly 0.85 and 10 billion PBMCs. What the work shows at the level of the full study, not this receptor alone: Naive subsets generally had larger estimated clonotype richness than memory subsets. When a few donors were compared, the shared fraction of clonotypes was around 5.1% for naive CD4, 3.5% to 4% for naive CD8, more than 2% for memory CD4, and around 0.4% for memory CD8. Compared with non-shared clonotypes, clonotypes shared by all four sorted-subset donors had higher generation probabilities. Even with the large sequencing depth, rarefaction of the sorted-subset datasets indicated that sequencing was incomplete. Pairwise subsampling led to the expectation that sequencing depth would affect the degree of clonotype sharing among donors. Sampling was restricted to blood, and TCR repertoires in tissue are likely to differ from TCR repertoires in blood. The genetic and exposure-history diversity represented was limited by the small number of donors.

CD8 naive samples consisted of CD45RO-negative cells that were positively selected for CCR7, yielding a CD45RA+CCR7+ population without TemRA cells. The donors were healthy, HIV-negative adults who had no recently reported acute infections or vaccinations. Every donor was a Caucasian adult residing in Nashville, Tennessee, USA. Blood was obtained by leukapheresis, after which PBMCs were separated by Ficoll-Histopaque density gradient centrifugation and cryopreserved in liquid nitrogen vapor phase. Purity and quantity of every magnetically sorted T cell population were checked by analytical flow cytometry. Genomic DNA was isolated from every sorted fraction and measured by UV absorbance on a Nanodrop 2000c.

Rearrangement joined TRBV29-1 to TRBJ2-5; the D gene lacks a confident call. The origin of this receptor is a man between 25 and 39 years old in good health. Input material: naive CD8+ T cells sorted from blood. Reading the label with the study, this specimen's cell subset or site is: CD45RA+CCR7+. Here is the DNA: TGCAGCGTTGAATTAAGGGCTCGAGGAGAGACCCAGTACTTC. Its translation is CSVELRARGETQYF. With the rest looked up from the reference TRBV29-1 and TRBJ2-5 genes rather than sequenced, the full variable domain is SAVISQKPSRDICQRGTSLTIQCQVDSQVTMMFWYRQQPGQSLTLIATANQGSEATYESGFVIDKFPISRPNLTFSTLTVSNMSPEDSSIYLCSVELRARGETQYFGPGTRLLVL.